This TCR beta chain was captured in a study of vaccination and CD4 T cells after COVID-19. Study-wide context: The authors used overlapping spike peptides from SARS-CoV-2, HCoV-NL63, HCoV-OC43 and HCoV-229E to stimulate cells.

Germline CDR1 is SEHNR and CDR2 is FQNEAQ (reference sequence). This CDR3 region has 14 residues. The ends lost 5 bases at V and 6 bases at J; junction bases unmatched: 7. Sequenced with the Oncomine TCR Beta short-read assay was DNA taken from cultured CD4+ T cells. TCRdb redid the calling of the PCR reads with MiXCR, one entry per CDR3 protein. The profile shows around 18,000 distinct CDR3 sequences, around three fifths of them singletons. On this clonotype itself: The antigen is not known.

The treatment here: roughly 10-day PBMC culture with coronavirus spike peptide pools or control peptides (ViraFEST assay). For ViraFEST, peptide pools expanded antigen-specific T cells, after which the TCRs were sequenced. Some 2.2 million PBMCs were grown per well alongside roughly 9 IU/ml IL-2 and around 9.6 ug/ml peptide pools. The rearrangement joins TRBV7-9 to TRBJ2-7; TRBD1 matches at 10 bases. The sequence was obtained from a human donor who had recovered from COVID-19. Sequencing used CD4+ T cells from blood, cultured in vitro. CDR3 sequence (DNA): TGTGCCAGCAGCCCCGGACAGGGGGTGGGCGAGCAGTACTTC. This sequence encodes CASSPGQGVGEQYF.